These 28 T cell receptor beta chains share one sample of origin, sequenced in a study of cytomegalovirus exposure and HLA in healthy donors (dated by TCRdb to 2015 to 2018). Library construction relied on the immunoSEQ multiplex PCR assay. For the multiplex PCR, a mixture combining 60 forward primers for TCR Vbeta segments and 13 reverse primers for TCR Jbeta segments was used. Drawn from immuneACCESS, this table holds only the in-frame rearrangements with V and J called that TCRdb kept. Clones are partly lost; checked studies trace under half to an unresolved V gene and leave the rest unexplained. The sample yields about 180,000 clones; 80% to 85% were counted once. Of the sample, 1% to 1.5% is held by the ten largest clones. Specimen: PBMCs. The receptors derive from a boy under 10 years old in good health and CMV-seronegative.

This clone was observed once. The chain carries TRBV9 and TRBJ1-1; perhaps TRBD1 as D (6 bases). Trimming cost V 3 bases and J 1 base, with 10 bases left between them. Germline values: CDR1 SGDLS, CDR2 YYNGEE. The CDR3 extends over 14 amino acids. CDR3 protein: CASSGGHGNTEAFF. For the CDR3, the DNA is TGTGCCAGCAGCGGGGGACACGGGAACACTGAAGCTTTCTTT.

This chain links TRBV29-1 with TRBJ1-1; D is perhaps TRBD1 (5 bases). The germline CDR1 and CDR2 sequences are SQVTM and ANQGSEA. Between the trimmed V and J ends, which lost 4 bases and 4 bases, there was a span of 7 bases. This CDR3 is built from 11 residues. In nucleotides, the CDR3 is TGCAGCGTTGTACAGGCCACTGAAGCTTTCTTT. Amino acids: CSVVQATEAFF.

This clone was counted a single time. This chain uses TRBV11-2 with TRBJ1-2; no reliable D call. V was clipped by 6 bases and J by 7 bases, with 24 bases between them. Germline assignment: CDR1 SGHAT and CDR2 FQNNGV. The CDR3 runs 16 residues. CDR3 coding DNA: TGTGCCAGCAGGAGGGTGACCTCAAACCCCATCGGTGGCTACACCTTC. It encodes CASRRVTSNPIGGYTF.

This CDR3 reads CAWSSDRAGGYTF. The DNA for the CDR3 is TGTGCCTGGAGCTCTGACAGGGCGGGTGGCTACACCTTC. The rearrangement uses TRBV30 and TRBJ1-2; 7 bases are a match to TRBD1. This CDR3 has 13 amino acids. The junction had 8 bases not matched to a gene; V was cut back by 3 bases and J by 7 bases. Germline V lookup: CDR1 GTSNPN, CDR2 SVGIG (reference sequence).

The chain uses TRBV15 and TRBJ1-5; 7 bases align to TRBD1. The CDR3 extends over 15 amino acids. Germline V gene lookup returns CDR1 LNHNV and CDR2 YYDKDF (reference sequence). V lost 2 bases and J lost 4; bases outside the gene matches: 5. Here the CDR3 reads CATSRPRQGNQPQHF. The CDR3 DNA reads TGTGCCACCAGCAGACCCCGACAGGGAAATCAGCCCCAGCATTTT.

As DNA, the CDR3 is TGTGCCAGCAAGCTTGCGGGGGGGCGTCGCAATGAGCAGTTCTTC. Its translation: CASKLAGGRRNEQFF. The chain uses TRBV5-4 and TRBJ2-1, with TRBD2 matching over 9 bases. CDR1 is SGHNT and CDR2 is YYREEE in the germline V gene (reference sequence). The CDR3 sequence is 15 residues long. V shed 6 bases and J 6 bases; nucleotides not matched to a gene: 10.

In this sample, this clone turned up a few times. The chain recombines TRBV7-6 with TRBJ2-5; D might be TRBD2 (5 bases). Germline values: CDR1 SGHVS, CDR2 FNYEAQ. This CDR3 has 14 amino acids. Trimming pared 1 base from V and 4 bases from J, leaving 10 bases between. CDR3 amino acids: CASSLVGVRETQYF. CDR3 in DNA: TGTGCCAGCAGCTTAGTCGGGGTCAGAGAGACCCAGTACTTC.

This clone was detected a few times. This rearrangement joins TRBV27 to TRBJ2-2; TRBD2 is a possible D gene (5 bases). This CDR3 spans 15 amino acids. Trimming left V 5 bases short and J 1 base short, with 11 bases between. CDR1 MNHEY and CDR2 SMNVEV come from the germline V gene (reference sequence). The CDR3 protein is CASSQRTGNTGELFF. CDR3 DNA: TGTGCCAGCAGTCAGCGGACCGGGAACACCGGGGAGCTGTTTTTT.

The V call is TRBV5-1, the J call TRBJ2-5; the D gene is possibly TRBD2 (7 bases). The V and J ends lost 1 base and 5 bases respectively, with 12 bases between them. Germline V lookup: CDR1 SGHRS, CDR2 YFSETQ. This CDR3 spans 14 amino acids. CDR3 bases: TGCGCCAGCAGCTTGACGGGGGGCTTGGAGACCCAGTACTTC. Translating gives CASSLTGGLETQYF.

This CDR3 is CASSTGGQGFNSYTF. The DNA for the CDR3 is TGTGCCAGCAGCACTGGGGGACAGGGTTTTAATAGCTACACCTTC. This chain links TRBV5-4 with TRBJ1-2; 9 nucleotides align to TRBD1. V gave up 4 bases and J gave up 9 bases; unmatched junction bases: 13. The CDR3 is made up of 15 amino acids. Per germline, CDR1 SGHNT and CDR2 YYREEE (reference sequence).

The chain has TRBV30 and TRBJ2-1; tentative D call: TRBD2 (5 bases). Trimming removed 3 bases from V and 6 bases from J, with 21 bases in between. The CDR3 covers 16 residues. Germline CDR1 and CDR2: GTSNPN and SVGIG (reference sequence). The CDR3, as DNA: TGTGCCTGGAGACGTCCTGTCGGTAGCGACCGCAATGAGCAGTTCTTC. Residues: CAWRRPVGSDRNEQFF.

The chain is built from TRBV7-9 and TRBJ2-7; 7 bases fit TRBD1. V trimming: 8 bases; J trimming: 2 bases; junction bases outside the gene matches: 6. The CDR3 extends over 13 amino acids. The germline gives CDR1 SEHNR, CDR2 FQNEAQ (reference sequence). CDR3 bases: TGTGCCAGCGCGACAGGGCCAACCTACGAGCAGTACTTC. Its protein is CASATGPTYEQYF.

The CDR3 DNA reads as TGTGCCAGCGGTAACAGGTTCACTAATGAAAAACTGTTTTTT. Residues: CASGNRFTNEKLFF. The chain combines TRBV27 with TRBJ1-4; D may be TRBD1 (5 bases). Germline lookup yields CDR1 MNHEY and CDR2 SMNVEV (reference sequence). V lost 8 bases, J lost 2 bases, and 12 bases lay in between. The CDR3 has 14 amino acids.

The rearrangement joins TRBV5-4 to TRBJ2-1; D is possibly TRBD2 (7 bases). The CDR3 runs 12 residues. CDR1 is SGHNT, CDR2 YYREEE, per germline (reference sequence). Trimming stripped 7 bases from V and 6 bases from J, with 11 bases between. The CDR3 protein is CASGGGSNEQFF. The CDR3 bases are TGTGCCAGCGGGGGCGGGAGCAATGAGCAGTTCTTC.

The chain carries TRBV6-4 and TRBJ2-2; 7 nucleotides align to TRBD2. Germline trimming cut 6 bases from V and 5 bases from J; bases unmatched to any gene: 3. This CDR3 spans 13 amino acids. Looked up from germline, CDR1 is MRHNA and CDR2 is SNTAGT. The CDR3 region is CASSPGGTGELFF. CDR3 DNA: TGTGCCAGCAGCCCCGGGGGGACCGGGGAGCTGTTTTTT.

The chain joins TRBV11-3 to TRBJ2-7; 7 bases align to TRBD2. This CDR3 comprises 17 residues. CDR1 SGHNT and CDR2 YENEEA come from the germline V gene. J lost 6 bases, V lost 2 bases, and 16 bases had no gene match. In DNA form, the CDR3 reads TGTGCCAGCAGCTTACTAACAACCCCGGGACCGGGGGGCGAGCAGTACGTC. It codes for CASSLLTTPGPGGEQYV.

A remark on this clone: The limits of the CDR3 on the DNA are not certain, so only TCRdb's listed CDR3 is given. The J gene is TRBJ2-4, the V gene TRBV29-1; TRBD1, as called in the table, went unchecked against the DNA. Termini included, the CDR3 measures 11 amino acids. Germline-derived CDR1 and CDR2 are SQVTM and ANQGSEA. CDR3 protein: CSVGQGAETYF.

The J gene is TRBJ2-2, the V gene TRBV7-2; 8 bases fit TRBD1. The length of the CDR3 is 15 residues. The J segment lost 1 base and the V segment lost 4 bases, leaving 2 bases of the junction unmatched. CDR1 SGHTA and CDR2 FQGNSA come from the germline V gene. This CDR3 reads CASSSDRGNTGELFF. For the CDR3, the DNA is TGTGCCAGCAGCTCCGACAGGGGGAACACCGGGGAGCTGTTTTTT.

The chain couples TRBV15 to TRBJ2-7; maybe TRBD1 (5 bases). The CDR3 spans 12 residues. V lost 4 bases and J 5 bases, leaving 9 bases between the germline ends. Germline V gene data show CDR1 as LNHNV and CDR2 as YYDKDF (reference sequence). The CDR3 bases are TGTGCCACCAGCACAGGGAACCACGAGCAGTACTTC. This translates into CATSTGNHEQYF.

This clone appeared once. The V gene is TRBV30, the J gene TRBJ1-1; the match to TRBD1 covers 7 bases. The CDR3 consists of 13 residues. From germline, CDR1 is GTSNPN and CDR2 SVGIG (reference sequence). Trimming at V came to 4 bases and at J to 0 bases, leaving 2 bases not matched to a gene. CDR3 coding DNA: TGTGCCTGGACGGGACAGTTGAACACTGAAGCTTTCTTT. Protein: CAWTGQLNTEAFF.

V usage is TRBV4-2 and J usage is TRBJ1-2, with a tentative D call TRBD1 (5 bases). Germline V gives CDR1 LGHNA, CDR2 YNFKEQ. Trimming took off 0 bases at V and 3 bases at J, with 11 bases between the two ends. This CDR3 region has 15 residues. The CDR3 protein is CASSQEPTGDYGYTF. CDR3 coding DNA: TGTGCCAGCAGCCAAGAACCCACAGGTGACTATGGCTACACCTTC.

This chain's CDR3 is CASSSTDRGETQYF. The CDR3 nucleotides read TGTGCCAGCAGCTCGACCGACCGGGGAGAGACCCAGTACTTC. V usage is TRBV7-9 and J usage is TRBJ2-5; perhaps TRBD2 as D (5 bases). Trimming took off 4 bases at V and 4 bases at J, with 13 bases between the two ends. This CDR3 has 14 residues. Germline lookup yields CDR1 SEHNR and CDR2 FQNEAQ (reference sequence).

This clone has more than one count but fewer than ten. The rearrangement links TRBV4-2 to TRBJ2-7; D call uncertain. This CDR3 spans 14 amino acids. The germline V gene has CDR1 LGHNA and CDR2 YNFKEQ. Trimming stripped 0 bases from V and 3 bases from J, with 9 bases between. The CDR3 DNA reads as TGTGCCAGCAGCCAAGAGCTAGGTGGCTACGAGCAGTACTTC. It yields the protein CASSQELGGYEQYF.

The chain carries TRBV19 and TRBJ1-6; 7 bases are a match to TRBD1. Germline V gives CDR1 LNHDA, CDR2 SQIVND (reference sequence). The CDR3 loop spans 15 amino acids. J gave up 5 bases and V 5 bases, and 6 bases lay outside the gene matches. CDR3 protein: CASSSRTGDNSPLHF. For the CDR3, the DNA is TGTGCCAGTAGTTCTCGGACAGGAGATAATTCACCCCTCCACTTT.

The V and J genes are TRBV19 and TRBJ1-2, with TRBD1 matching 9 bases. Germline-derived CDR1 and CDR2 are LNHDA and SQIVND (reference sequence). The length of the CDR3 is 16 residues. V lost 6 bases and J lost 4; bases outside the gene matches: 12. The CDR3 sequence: CASSPNRGRGPYGYTF. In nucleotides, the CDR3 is TGTGCCAGTAGCCCCAACAGGGGGCGAGGCCCCTATGGCTACACCTTC.

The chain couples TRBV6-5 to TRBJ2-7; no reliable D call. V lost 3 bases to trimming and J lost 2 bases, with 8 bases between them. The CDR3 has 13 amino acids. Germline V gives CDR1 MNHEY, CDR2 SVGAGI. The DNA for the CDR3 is TGTGCCAGCAGTTATGGGCCGACCTACGAGCAGTACGTC. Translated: CASSYGPTYEQYV.

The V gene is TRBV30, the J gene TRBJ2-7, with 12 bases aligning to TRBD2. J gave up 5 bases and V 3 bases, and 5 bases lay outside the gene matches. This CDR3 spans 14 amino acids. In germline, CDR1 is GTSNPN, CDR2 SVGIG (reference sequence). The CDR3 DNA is TGTGCCTGGAGCATGACTAGCGGGAGTGACGAGCAGTACTTC. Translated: CAWSMTSGSDEQYF.

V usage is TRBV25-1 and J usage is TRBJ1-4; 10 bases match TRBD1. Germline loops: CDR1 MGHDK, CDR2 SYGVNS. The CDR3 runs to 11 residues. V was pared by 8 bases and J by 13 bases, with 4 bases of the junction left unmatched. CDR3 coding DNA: TGTGCCAGCCTTGACAGGGGGCTACTGTTTTTT. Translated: CASLDRGLLFF.